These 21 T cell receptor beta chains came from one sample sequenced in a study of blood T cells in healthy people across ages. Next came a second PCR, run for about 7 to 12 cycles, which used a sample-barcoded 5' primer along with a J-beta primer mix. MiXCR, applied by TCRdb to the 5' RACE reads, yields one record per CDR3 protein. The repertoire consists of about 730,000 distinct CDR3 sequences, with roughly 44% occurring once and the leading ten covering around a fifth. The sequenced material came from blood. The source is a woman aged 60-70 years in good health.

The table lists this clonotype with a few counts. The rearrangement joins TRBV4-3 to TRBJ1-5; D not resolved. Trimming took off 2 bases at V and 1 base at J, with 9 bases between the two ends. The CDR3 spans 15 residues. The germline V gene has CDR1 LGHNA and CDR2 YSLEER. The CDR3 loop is CASSQLLASNQPQHF. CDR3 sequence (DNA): TGCGCCAGCAGCCAATTGTTGGCGAGCAATCAGCCCCAGCATTTT.

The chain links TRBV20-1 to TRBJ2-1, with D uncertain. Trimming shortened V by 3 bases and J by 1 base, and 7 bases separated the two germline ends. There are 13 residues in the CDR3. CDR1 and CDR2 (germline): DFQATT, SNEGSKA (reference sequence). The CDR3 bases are TGCAGTGCTAGTGGGCAGTCCTACAATGAGCAGTTCTTC. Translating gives CSASGQSYNEQFF.

The CDR3 region has the DNA TGTGCCAGCAGCTTAGGGGTAGGAAGCTCCTATAATTCACCCCTCCACTTT. Protein: CASSLGVGSSYNSPLHF. The chain recombines TRBV7-9 with TRBJ1-6, with no clear D. CDR3 size: 17 residues. The germline gives CDR1 SEHNR, CDR2 FQNEAQ (reference sequence). Trimming shortened V by 1 base and J by 0 bases, and 10 bases separated the two germline ends.

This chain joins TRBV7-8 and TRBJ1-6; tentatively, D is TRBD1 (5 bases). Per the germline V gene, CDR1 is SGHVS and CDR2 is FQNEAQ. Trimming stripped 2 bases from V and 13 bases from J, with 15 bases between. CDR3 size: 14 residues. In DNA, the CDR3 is TGTGCCAGCAGCTTACTGGGACGGATTTTCCCCCTCCACTTT. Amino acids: CASSLLGRIFPLHF.

This CDR3 reads CASSSWGQKNYGYTF. The CDR3 DNA is TGTGCCAGCAGCTCATGGGGACAGAAGAACTATGGCTACACCTTC. The V call is TRBV7-3, the J call TRBJ1-2; 7 bases line up with TRBD1. Germline V gives CDR1 SGHTA, CDR2 FQGTGA. V lost 4 bases, J lost 2 bases, and 7 bases stayed unmatched. The CDR3 has 15 amino acids.

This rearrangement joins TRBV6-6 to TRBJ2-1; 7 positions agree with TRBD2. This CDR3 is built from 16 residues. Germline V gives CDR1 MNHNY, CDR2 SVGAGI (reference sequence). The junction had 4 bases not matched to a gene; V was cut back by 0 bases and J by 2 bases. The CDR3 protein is CASSYSASGTYNEQFF. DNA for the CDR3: TGTGCCAGCAGTTACTCGGCTAGCGGTACCTACAATGAGCAGTTCTTC.

CDR3: CATGRQGGNQPQHF. The CDR3 bases are TGTGCCACGGGAAGACAGGGTGGCAATCAGCCCCAGCATTTT. The chain has TRBV6-2 or TRBV6-3 and TRBJ1-5; 7 bases agree with TRBD1. CDR3 length: 14 residues. The J segment lost 2 bases and the V segment lost 10 bases, leaving 8 bases of the junction unmatched. CDR1 and CDR2 (germline): MNHEY, SVGEGT.

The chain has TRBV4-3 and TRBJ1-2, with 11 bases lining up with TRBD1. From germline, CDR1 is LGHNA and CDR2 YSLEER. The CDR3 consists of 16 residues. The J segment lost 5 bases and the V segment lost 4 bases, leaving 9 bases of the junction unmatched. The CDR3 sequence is CASSLSWGQGGYGYTF. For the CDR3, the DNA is TGCGCCAGCAGCCTTTCCTGGGGACAGGGGGGTTATGGCTACACCTTC.

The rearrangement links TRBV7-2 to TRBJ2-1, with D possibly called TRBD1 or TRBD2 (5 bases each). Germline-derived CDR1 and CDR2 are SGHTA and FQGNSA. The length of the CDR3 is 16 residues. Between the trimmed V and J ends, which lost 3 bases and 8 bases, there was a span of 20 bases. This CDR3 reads CASSLGLPGRLDEQFF. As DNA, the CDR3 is TGTGCCAGCAGCTTGGGCCTACCGGGACGCCTCGATGAGCAGTTCTTC.

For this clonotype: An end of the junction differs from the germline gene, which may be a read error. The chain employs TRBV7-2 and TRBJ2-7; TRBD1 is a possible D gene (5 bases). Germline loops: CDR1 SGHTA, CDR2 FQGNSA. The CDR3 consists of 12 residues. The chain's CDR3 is CVSSLDSYEQYF. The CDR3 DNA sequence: TGTGTCAGCAGCTTAGACAGCTACGAGCAGTACTTC.

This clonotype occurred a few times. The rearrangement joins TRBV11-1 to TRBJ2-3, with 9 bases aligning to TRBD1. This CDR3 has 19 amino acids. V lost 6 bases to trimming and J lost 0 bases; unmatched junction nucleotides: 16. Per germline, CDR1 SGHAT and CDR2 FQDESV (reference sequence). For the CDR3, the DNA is TGTGCCAGCAGTAAGTTTCGTTCGGACAGGGGACAGAGCACAGATACGCAGTATTTT. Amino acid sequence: CASSKFRSDRGQSTDTQYF.

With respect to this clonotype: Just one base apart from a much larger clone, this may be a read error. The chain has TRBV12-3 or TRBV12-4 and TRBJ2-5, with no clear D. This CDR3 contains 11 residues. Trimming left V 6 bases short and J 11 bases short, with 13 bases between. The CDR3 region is CASSTYNEQYF. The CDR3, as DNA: TGTGCCAGCAGCACTTACAATGAGCAGTACTTC.

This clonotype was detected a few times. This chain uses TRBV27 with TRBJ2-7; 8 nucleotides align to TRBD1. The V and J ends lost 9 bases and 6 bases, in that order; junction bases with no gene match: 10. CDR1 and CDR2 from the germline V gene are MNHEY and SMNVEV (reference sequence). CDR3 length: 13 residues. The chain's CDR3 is CASVNGQGGEQYF. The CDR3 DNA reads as TGTGCCAGTGTTAACGGACAGGGAGGCGAGCAGTACTTC.

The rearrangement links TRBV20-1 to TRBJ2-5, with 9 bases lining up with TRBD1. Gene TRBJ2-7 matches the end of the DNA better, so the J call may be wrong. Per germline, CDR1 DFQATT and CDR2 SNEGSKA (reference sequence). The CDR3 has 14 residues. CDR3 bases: TGCAGTGCTTCAGACGGGACAGGGATCTACGAGCAGTACTTC. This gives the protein CSASDGTGIYEQYF.

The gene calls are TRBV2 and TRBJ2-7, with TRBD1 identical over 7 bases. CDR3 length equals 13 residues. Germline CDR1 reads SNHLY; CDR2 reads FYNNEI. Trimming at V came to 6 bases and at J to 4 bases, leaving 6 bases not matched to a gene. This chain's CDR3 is CASRRGLEYEQYF. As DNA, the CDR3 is TGTGCCAGCAGAAGGGGGCTCGAATACGAGCAGTACTTC.

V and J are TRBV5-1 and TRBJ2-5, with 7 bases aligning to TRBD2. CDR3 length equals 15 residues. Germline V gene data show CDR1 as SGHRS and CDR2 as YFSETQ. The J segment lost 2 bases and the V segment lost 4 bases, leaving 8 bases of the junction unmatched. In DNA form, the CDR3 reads TGCGCCAGCAGCCCTGTGAGCGGGAAGCAAGAGACCCAGTACTTC. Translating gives CASSPVSGKQETQYF.

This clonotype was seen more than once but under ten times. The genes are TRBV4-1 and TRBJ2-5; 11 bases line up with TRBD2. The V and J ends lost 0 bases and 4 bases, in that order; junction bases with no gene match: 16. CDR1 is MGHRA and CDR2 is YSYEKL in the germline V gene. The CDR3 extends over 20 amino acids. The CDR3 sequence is CASSQEVPSTSGTIRETQYF. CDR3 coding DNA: TGCGCCAGCAGCCAAGAAGTCCCCTCGACTAGCGGGACAATAAGAGAGACCCAGTACTTC.

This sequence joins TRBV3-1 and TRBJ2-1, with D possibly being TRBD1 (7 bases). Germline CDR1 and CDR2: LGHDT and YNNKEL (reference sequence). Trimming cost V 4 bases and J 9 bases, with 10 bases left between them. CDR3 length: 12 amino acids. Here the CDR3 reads CASSRGTVEQFF. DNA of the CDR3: TGTGCCAGCAGCCGCGGGACAGTTGAGCAGTTCTTC.

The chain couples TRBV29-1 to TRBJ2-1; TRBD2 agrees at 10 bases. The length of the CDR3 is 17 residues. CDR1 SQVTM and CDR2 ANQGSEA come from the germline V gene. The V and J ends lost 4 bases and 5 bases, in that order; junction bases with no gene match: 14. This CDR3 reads CSVVILGLAAENNEQFF. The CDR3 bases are TGCAGCGTTGTTATCTTAGGACTAGCGGCCGAAAACAATGAGCAGTTCTTC.

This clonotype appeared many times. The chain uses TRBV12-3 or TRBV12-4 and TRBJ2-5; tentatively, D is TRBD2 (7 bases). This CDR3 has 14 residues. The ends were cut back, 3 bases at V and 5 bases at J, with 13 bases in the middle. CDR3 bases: TGTGCCAGCAGTTTTCGGGGGGCCTGGGAGACCCAGTACTTC. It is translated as CASSFRGAWETQYF.

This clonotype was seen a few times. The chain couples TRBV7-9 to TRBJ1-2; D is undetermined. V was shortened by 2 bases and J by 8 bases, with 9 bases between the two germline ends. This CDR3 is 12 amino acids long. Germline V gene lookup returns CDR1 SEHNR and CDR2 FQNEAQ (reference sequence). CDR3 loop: CASSLSHGGYTF. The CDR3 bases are TGTGCCAGCAGCTTAAGCCATGGAGGCTACACCTTC.